The 16 T cell receptor beta chains below were found in one sample sequenced in a study of blood T cell repertoires in COVID-19. Profiling relied on immunoSEQ multiplex PCR, and the TCRdb table lists in-frame clones only, not all of them. The sample has fewer than 35,000 clones, about 90% seen once. The sample comprised peripheral blood. These receptors all stem from a man between 60 and 70 years old with active COVID-19.

Here the CDR3 reads CASSLSGTGGRTEAFF. CDR3 bases: TGTGCCAGCAGCTTATCCGGGACAGGGGGCCGCACTGAAGCTTTCTTT. V and J are TRBV7-3 and TRBJ1-1; TRBD1 matches at 12 bases. The length of the CDR3 is 16 residues. Germline-derived CDR1 and CDR2 are SGHTA and FQGTGA. The J segment lost 4 bases and the V segment lost 2 bases, leaving 5 bases of the junction unmatched.

This sequence joins TRBV6-5 and TRBJ2-2; 8 nucleotides agree with TRBD2. The CDR3 consists of 14 residues. The V gene's germline CDR1 is MNHEY and CDR2 SVGAGI. The CDR3 DNA reads TGTGGCGGAGGGGGGACTAGAATCACCGGGGAGCTGTTTTTT. This encodes CGGGGTRITGELFF.

The chain has TRBV24-1 and TRBJ1-2; the D is unclear. Germline CDR1 KGHDR, CDR2 SFDVKD. V was trimmed by 2 bases and J by 0 bases, leaving 12 bases between them. The CDR3 runs to 16 residues. The CDR3 nucleotides are TGTGCCACCAGTGATTCGGCACGGGGAGCTAACTATGGCTACACCTTC. Protein product: CATSDSARGANYGYTF.

In nucleotides, the CDR3 is TGTGCCAGCAGCTTAGCGGGGAGGGAGCTGTTTTTT. This sequence encodes CASSLAGRELFF. The chain couples TRBV11-2 to TRBJ2-2; the D gene is possibly TRBD2 (5 bases). V shed 1 base and J shed 9 bases, with 6 bases lying between them. CDR1 and CDR2 (germline): SGHAT, FQNNGV. CDR3 length: 12 amino acids.

Of note for this clone: No conserved phenylalanine or tryptophan is present at the end of the CDR3, so a read error is the likely explanation. No DNA is shown, since the ends of the CDR3 on it are uncertain; the CDR3 is the one TCRdb lists. V usage is TRBV5-5 and J usage is TRBJ1-1; the D call TRBD1 from the table was never checked on the DNA. The CDR3 sequence runs 13 residues, both termini included. The V gene's germline CDR1 is SGHKS and CDR2 YYEKEE (reference sequence). The CDR3 spells CASSATFQGYWRI.

V and J are TRBV5-5 and TRBJ1-2; unclear D gene. V dropped 2 bases and J dropped 5 bases, with 10 bases sitting between them. CDR1 and CDR2 from the germline V gene are SGHKS and YYEKEE (reference sequence). The CDR3 runs 13 residues. The CDR3 DNA follows: TGTGCCAGCAGCTTCGACGGGATATATGGCTACACCTTC. Residues: CASSFDGIYGYTF.

The chain combines TRBV27 with TRBJ2-7; TRBD2 matches 10 bases. The V and J ends lost 5 bases and 2 bases, in that order; junction bases with no gene match: 15. Germline CDR1 MNHEY, CDR2 SMNVEV (reference sequence). CDR3 size: 18 residues. The CDR3 region is CASSPTLAGAQTTYEQYF. Written as DNA, the CDR3 is TGTGCCAGCAGTCCTACTCTAGCGGGGGCTCAAACTACCTACGAGCAGTACTTC.

This rearrangement joins TRBV5-6 to TRBJ1-1; 8 bases are a match to TRBD1. The CDR3 has 18 amino acids. Germline loops: CDR1 SGHDT, CDR2 YYEEEE. The ends lost 4 bases at V and 1 base at J; junction bases unmatched: 15. The CDR3 sequence: CASSLIRDRPIQNTEAFF. The CDR3 coding sequence is TGTGCCAGCAGCCTCATCCGGGACAGGCCGATCCAGAACACTGAAGCTTTCTTT.

This clone appeared a single time. This sequence joins TRBV28 and TRBJ2-1, with a weak D call TRBD2 (5 bases). This CDR3 is 12 amino acids long. Germline V gene data show CDR1 as MDHEN and CDR2 as SYDVKM. Trimming shortened V by 5 bases and J by 8 bases, and 10 bases separated the two germline ends. This CDR3 reads CASSLPLDEQFF. As DNA, the CDR3 is TGTGCCAGCAGTCTCCCACTAGATGAGCAGTTCTTC.

The rearrangement uses TRBV7-9 and TRBJ1-4, with D perhaps TRBD1 (6 bases). In germline, CDR1 is SEHNR, CDR2 FQNEAQ (reference sequence). This CDR3 contains 14 residues. V lost 5 bases to trimming and J lost 3 bases, with 10 bases between them. The CDR3 here is CASSPGQPNEKLFF. The DNA for the CDR3 is TGTGCCAGCAGCCCAGGACAGCCTAATGAAAAACTGTTTTTT.

The chain combines TRBV2 with TRBJ2-5; 7 bases are a match to TRBD2. The J segment lost 5 bases and the V segment lost 4 bases, leaving 7 bases of the junction unmatched. The CDR3 extends over 14 amino acids. The V gene's germline CDR1 is SNHLY and CDR2 FYNNEI. CDR3 residues: CASSVVAGEETQYF. The CDR3 bases are TGTGCCAGCAGTGTTGTAGCGGGTGAGGAGACCCAGTACTTC.

The V call is TRBV27, the J call TRBJ2-7; D gene uncertain. Germline CDR1 MNHEY, CDR2 SMNVEV (reference sequence). The CDR3 is 13 residues long. Trimming stripped 3 bases from V and 5 bases from J, with 11 bases between. CDR3 loop: CASSLAVLHEQYF. The DNA of the CDR3 is TGTGCCAGCAGTTTGGCCGTATTGCACGAGCAGTACTTC.

The J gene is TRBJ1-5, the V gene TRBV6-5; 7 bases fit TRBD1. The V gene's germline CDR1 is MNHEY and CDR2 SVGAGI. After removal of 6 bases from V and 3 bases from J, the junction contained 8 bases not matched to a gene. The length of the CDR3 is 15 residues. In DNA, the CDR3 is TGTGCCAGCAGGCGGACAGGAACTGCCAATCAGCCCCAGCATTTT. It codes for CASRRTGTANQPQHF.

The rearrangement uses TRBV7-9 and TRBJ1-2; no definite D call. Trimming cost V 6 bases and J 5 bases, with 19 bases left between them. CDR1 and CDR2 from the germline V gene are SEHNR and FQNEAQ (reference sequence). This CDR3 contains 15 residues. As DNA, the CDR3 is TGTGCCAGCAGTTTTAAGGGAGTTGGGCAATATGGCTACACCTTC. Translated, it gives CASSFKGVGQYGYTF.

The V and J genes are TRBV2 and TRBJ2-7; a possible D gene is TRBD2 (6 bases). Germline V CDR1 and CDR2: SNHLY, FYNNEI. This CDR3 has 14 amino acids. V dropped 3 bases and J dropped 5 bases, with 14 bases sitting between them. The CDR3 bases are TGTGCCAGCAGTGAGCGGGACCCCACCCACGAGCAGTACTTC. Protein: CASSERDPTHEQYF. Supplemented by reference TRBV2 and TRBJ2-7, the full variable domain reads EPEVTQTPSHQVTQMGQEVILRCVPISNHLYFYWYRQILGQKVEFLVSFYNNEISEKSEIFDDQFSVERPDGSNFTLKIRSTKLEDSAMYFCASSERDPTHEQYFGPGTRLTVT.

The gene calls are TRBV29-1 and TRBJ2-2, with a tentative D call TRBD1 (6 bases). The germline V gene encodes CDR1 SQVTM and CDR2 ANQGSEA. V was trimmed by 6 bases and J by 2 bases, leaving 10 bases between them. The CDR3 spans 13 residues. CDR3 sequence reads: CSVRQDNTGELFF. The CDR3 nucleotides read TGCAGCGTACGACAGGATAACACCGGGGAGCTGTTTTTT.